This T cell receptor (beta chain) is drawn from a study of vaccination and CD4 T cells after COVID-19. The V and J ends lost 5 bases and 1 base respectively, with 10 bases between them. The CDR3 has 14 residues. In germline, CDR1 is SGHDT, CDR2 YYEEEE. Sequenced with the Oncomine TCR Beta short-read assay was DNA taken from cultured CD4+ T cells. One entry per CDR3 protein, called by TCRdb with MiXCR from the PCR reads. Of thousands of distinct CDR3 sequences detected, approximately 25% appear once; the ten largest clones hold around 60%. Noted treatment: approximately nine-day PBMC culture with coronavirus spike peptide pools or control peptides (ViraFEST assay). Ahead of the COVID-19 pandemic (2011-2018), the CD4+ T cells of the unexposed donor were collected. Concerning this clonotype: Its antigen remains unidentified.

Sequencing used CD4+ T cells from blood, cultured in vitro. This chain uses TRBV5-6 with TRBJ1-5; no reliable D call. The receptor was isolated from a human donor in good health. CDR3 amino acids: CASSGRTSNQPQHF. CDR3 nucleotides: TGTGCCAGCAGTGGACGTACAAGCAATCAGCCCCAGCATTTT.